Below, 23 T cell receptor beta chains from the same sample are listed, as sequenced in a study of cytomegalovirus exposure and HLA in healthy donors. PCR employed 60 Vbeta and 13 Jbeta primers. This table comes from immunoSEQ multiplex PCR, and its TCRdb copy is limited to in-frame clones, with some not included. The data hold 60,000 to 75,000 clones, with approximately 76% observed a single time. The sequenced sample consisted of PBMCs. The receptors shown here come from a man aged 45 to 65 in good health and CMV-seronegative.

This rearrangement joins TRBV20-1 to TRBJ1-1; D unclear. Germline lookup yields CDR1 DFQATT and CDR2 SNEGSKA (reference sequence). The CDR3 sequence is 11 residues long. V shed 2 bases and J shed 3 bases, with 4 bases lying between them. CDR3 bases: TGCAGTGCTAGAACAGACACTGAAGCTTTCTTT. Translated, it gives CSARTDTEAFF.

This clone has only one observation. The chain is built from TRBV29-1 and TRBJ2-1; D is perhaps TRBD2 (5 bases). This CDR3 comprises 14 residues. The germline V gene has CDR1 SQVTM and CDR2 ANQGSEA. V lost 4 bases, J lost 1 base, and 11 bases lay in between. The DNA for the CDR3 is TGCAGCGTTGTGAGGGAAGGGTCCTACAATGAGCAGTTCTTC. Protein: CSVVREGSYNEQFF.

The rearrangement links TRBV12-5 to TRBJ1-1; D is perhaps TRBD1 (6 bases). V was shortened by 0 bases and J by 11 bases, with 10 bases between the two germline ends. The CDR3 length is 12 residues. Germline CDR1 and CDR2: LGHNT and FRNRAP. CDR3 in DNA: TGTGCTAGTGGTTTGGTAGGGGGTCTCGCTTTCTTT. It codes for CASGLVGGLAFF.

Only one count was recorded for this clone. This rearrangement joins TRBV2 to TRBJ1-2, with TRBD1 matching 7 bases. The trim removed 10 bases at V and 8 bases at J, leaving 10 bases unmatched. The length of the CDR3 is 12 residues. In germline, CDR1 is SNHLY, CDR2 FYNNEI. CDR3 DNA: TGTGCCACCAATGGAGGGGGCAGAGGCTACACCTTC. Translating it yields CATNGGGRGYTF. Using reference TRBV2 and TRBJ1-2 for the parts outside the CDR3, the full variable domain is EPEVTQTPSHQVTQMGQEVILRCVPISNHLYFYWYRQILGQKVEFLVSFYNNEISEKSEIFDDQFSVERPDGSNFTLKIRSTKLEDSAMYFCATNGGGRGYTFGSGTRLTVV.

CDR3 sequence: CASSTRPAEDTQYF. The CDR3, as DNA: TGTGCCAGCAGCACCCGGCCCGCGGAAGATACGCAGTATTTT. V gene TRBV9 combines with J gene TRBJ2-3, with D uncertain. The CDR3 loop spans 14 amino acids. Between the trimmed V and J ends, which lost 4 bases and 5 bases, there was a span of 14 bases. Germline CDR1 is SGDLS and CDR2 is YYNGEE.

The chain carries TRBV2 and TRBJ2-5, with TRBD2 identical over 7 bases. The CDR3 length is 12 residues. Germline V lookup: CDR1 SNHLY, CDR2 FYNNEI. The ends lost 9 bases at V and 1 base at J; junction bases unmatched: 2. DNA of the CDR3: TGTGCCAGGGAGCGGGGCCAAGAGACCCAGTACTTC. Translated: CARERGQETQYF.

This chain uses TRBV5-1 with TRBJ2-1; 8 bases align to TRBD1. The junction had 3 bases not matched to a gene; V was cut back by 4 bases and J by 6 bases. The CDR3 runs to 13 residues. CDR1 and CDR2 (germline): SGHRS, YFSETQ. CDR3 sequence: CASSPGTGNEQFF. CDR3 in DNA: TGCGCCAGCAGCCCGGGGACAGGCAATGAGCAGTTCTTC.

This clone was observed a single time. An end of the junction differs from the germline gene, which may be a read error. The rearrangement joins TRBV7-7 to TRBJ2-2, with 7 bases lining up with TRBD2. Germline V gene lookup returns CDR1 SSHAT and CDR2 FNYEAQ (reference sequence). This CDR3 region has 16 residues. The CDR3 DNA follows: TGTGCTAGCAGCTTAGTTATGGGAGGGGACACCGGGGAGCTGTTTTTT. Protein product: CASSLVMGGDTGELFF.

DNA for the CDR3: TGTGCCAGCAGCTTAGGAGGGTTTGCCAATCAGCCCCAGCATTTT. This gives the protein CASSLGGFANQPQHF. V usage is TRBV7-2 and J usage is TRBJ1-5; D uncertain. CDR3 size: 15 residues. The V end lost 1 base, the J end lost 3 bases, and 10 bases lay between the germline ends. Germline CDR1 and CDR2: SGHTA and FQGNSA.

The rearrangement joins TRBV5-1 to TRBJ2-2; possibly TRBD1 for D (5 bases). CDR1 is SGHRS and CDR2 is YFSETQ in the germline V gene. CDR3 length equals 15 residues. V lost 0 bases and J 6 bases, leaving 12 bases between the germline ends. The CDR3 DNA sequence: TGCGCCAGCAGCTTGGACAGGATGTACGCCGGGGAGCTGTTTTTT. Residues: CASSLDRMYAGELFF.

The rearrangement joins TRBV5-1 to TRBJ1-1, with 8 bases that match TRBD1. Trimming removed 0 bases from V and 6 bases from J; junction bases left unmatched: 4. This CDR3 region has 14 residues. Germline V lookup: CDR1 SGHRS, CDR2 YFSETQ. In DNA, the CDR3 is TGCGCCAGCAGCTTGGCCGGGACAGGATCTGAAGCTTTCTTT. Translation: CASSLAGTGSEAFF.

The chain is built from TRBV6-5 and TRBJ2-5; D might be TRBD2 (6 bases). This CDR3 comprises 13 residues. V was cut by 7 bases and J by 4 bases, with 13 bases left in between. The germline V gene encodes CDR1 MNHEY and CDR2 SVGAGI. Written as DNA, the CDR3 is TGTGCCAGCAACCGCGGGGCCGCAGAGACCCAGTACTTC. Protein: CASNRGAAETQYF.

Notes on this clone: An end of the junction differs from the germline gene, which may be a read error. The chain combines TRBV7-9 with TRBJ1-3; TRBD1 matches 9 bases. The CDR3 extends over 14 amino acids. Germline CDR1 SEHNR, CDR2 FQNEAQ (reference sequence). CDR3 region: CSSSHGTGGNTIYF. CDR3 nucleotide sequence: TGTTCCAGCAGCCACGGGACAGGGGGAAACACCATATATTTT.

This clone was counted between two and nine times. This sequence joins TRBV2 and TRBJ1-4; tentatively, D is TRBD1 (6 bases). Trimming took 6 bases from V and 8 from J, leaving 19 bases between them. The CDR3 extends over 15 amino acids. Germline V gene sequence: CDR1 SNHLY, CDR2 FYNNEI. As DNA, the CDR3 is TGTGCCAGCAGCCCGGACAGTACTTGGGGGGAAAAACTGTTTTTT. Translated, it gives CASSPDSTWGEKLFF.

This chain joins TRBV30 and TRBJ1-1, with D possibly matching TRBD1 (5 bases). This CDR3 region has 14 residues. Trimming pared 3 bases from V and 6 bases from J, leaving 17 bases between. The germline V gene encodes CDR1 GTSNPN and CDR2 SVGIG (reference sequence). Written as DNA, the CDR3 is TGTGCCTGGAGGGGGAGGGGCAGTAGGCCTGAAGCTTTCTTT. Amino acids: CAWRGRGSRPEAFF.

The chain carries TRBV11-2 and TRBJ2-7, with 8 positions matching TRBD2. The CDR3 length is 16 residues. Germline V gene lookup returns CDR1 SGHAT and CDR2 FQNNGV. Trimming took 4 bases from V and 0 from J; bases not matched to a gene: 8. In nucleotides, the CDR3 is TGTGCCAGCAGCTCCATAGCGGGGCGTAGCTCCTACGAGCAGTACTTC. Translation: CASSSIAGRSSYEQYF. The variable domain in full, with the rest retrieved from reference TRBV11-2 and TRBJ2-7, is EAGVAQSPRYKIIEKRQSVAFWCNPISGHATLYWYQQILGQGPKLLIQFQNNGVVDDSQLPKDRFSAERLKGVDSTLKIQPAKLEDSAVYLCASSSIAGRSSYEQYFGPGTRLTVT.

The chain joins TRBV5-4 to TRBJ2-2; TRBD1 agrees at 7 bases. The CDR3 runs to 15 residues. Germline CDR1 SGHNT, CDR2 YYREEE (reference sequence). V lost 4 bases, J lost 3 bases, and 6 bases stayed unmatched. The CDR3 reads CASSEQGRYTGELFF. CDR3 nucleotides: TGTGCCAGCAGCGAACAGGGGAGATACACCGGGGAGCTGTTTTTT.

The chain carries TRBV15 and TRBJ2-7; 8 bases line up with TRBD1. Trimming removed 3 bases from V and 4 bases from J; junction bases left unmatched: 11. CDR1 and CDR2 from the germline V gene are LNHNV and YYDKDF (reference sequence). The CDR3 covers 16 residues. The CDR3 nucleotides read TGTGCCACCAGCAGTGGGGGGTGGACAGGGATTTACGAGCAGTACTTC. Its protein product is CATSSGGWTGIYEQYF.

The V call is TRBV20-1, the J call TRBJ2-5; no definite D call. V lost 6 bases, J lost 2 bases, and 4 bases lay in between. This CDR3 is 10 amino acids long. Germline CDR1 is DFQATT and CDR2 is SNEGSKA (reference sequence). The CDR3 DNA reads TGCAGTGCGGCACAAGAGACCCAGTACTTC. Its protein product is CSAAQETQYF.

The chain couples TRBV11-2 to TRBJ2-3; 11 bases align to TRBD1. V shed 8 bases, J shed 6 bases, and the junction held 4 bases outside the gene matches. CDR1 and CDR2 from the germline V gene are SGHAT and FQNNGV. CDR3 length: 13 residues. The CDR3 region has the DNA TGTGCCAGCCCGGGACAGGGGGGGGATACGCAGTATTTT. This encodes CASPGQGGDTQYF.

This clone was seen once. J is TRBJ2-7 and V is TRBV6-5; 9 bases are a match to TRBD1. The germline V gene encodes CDR1 MNHEY and CDR2 SVGAGI. This CDR3 has 14 residues. The junction had 6 bases not matched to a gene; V was cut back by 6 bases and J by 3 bases. The CDR3 DNA reads TGTGCCAGCAGCCTTGACAGGGGGGTCTACGAGCAGTACTTC. Encoded protein: CASSLDRGVYEQYF.

V and J are TRBV7-9 and TRBJ1-4; D unclear. Deletions cut 5 bases from V and 7 bases from J, with 14 bases between. Germline V gene sequence: CDR1 SEHNR, CDR2 FQNEAQ (reference sequence). CDR3 length: 14 amino acids. The CDR3 sequence is CASSPPAEREKLFF. CDR3 DNA sequence: TGTGCCAGCAGCCCCCCTGCGGAGCGTGAAAAACTGTTTTTT.

V and J are TRBV5-1 and TRBJ1-2; TRBD1 matches 11 bases. This CDR3 contains 16 residues. Germline lookup yields CDR1 SGHRS and CDR2 YFSETQ. The V gene end was trimmed by 2 bases and the J gene end by 8 bases; junction bases not matched to a gene: 11. The CDR3 DNA follows: TGCGCCAGCAGCTTAGGACAGGGGGCTTCTCTCCGCGGCTACACCTTC. Its protein is CASSLGQGASLRGYTF.